This passage covers 21 T cell receptor beta chains from one sample sequenced in a study of spatial heterogeneity in lung cancer. Stated time point: sample taken at primary tumor resection. TCRdb processed the 5' RACE reads anew with MiXCR; each CDR3 protein has one entry. Of 40,000 to 45,000 distinct CDR3 sequences listed, approximately 14% were seen once; the top ten hold 50% to 65%. The sequencing used PBMCs, collected at surgery. The receptors shown here come from a male donor with early-stage non-small cell lung cancer.

This clonotype has just a few counts. The chain uses TRBV6-1 and TRBJ2-5; TRBD1 matches at 8 bases. J gave up 5 bases and V 4 bases, and 3 bases lay outside the gene matches. Germline CDR1 MNHNS, CDR2 SASEGT. This CDR3 has 13 amino acids. CDR3 nucleotide sequence: TGTGCCAGCAGTGGAAACAGGGGGGAGACCCAGTACTTC. This encodes CASSGNRGETQYF.

This clonotype was observed a handful of times. The chain combines TRBV10-3 with TRBJ2-3; D may match TRBD1 or TRBD2 (5 bases each). This CDR3 comprises 15 residues. The germline CDR1 and CDR2 sequences are ENHRY and SYGVKD. With 0 bases removed from V and 1 base from J, the gap between germline ends came to 8 bases. The DNA of the CDR3 is TGTGCCATCAGTGAGTCCCGGGGACGCACAGATACGCAGTATTTT. This sequence encodes CAISESRGRTDTQYF.

V and J are TRBV12-3 or TRBV12-4 and TRBJ2-5, with 15 bases identical to TRBD2. Trimming removed 5 bases from V and 7 bases from J; junction bases left unmatched: 5. The CDR3 spans 15 residues. CDR3 protein: CASSPGLAGGVTQYF. The CDR3 DNA sequence: TGTGCCAGCAGTCCGGGACTAGCGGGAGGAGTGACCCAGTACTTC.

This clonotype has a handful of counts. The CDR3, as DNA: TGCAGCGTTGAGGTGCTAGCGGGACACACCGGGGAGCTGTTTTTT. It is translated as CSVEVLAGHTGELFF. The chain couples TRBV29-1 to TRBJ2-2; 9 nucleotides line up with TRBD2. Germline CDR1 reads SQVTM; CDR2 reads ANQGSEA. V gave up 3 bases and J gave up 3 bases; unmatched junction bases: 5. This CDR3 has 15 amino acids.

This chain connects TRBV6-5 to TRBJ2-7, with D possibly being TRBD1 (6 bases). The CDR3 contains 13 residues. V lost 7 bases, J lost 1 base, and 11 bases lay in between. Germline lookup yields CDR1 MNHEY and CDR2 SVGAGI. The CDR3 loop is CASKLTGSYEQYF. CDR3 nucleotides: TGTGCCAGCAAGCTCACAGGGTCCTACGAGCAGTACTTC.

This clonotype was counted at least ten times. The J gene is TRBJ1-5, the V gene TRBV20-1, with TRBD1 as a possible D gene (5 bases). Per germline, CDR1 DFQATT and CDR2 SNEGSKA (reference sequence). The CDR3 contains 12 residues. V dropped 5 bases and J dropped 9 bases, with 14 bases sitting between them. The CDR3 protein is CSASMGEGPQHF. The CDR3 coding sequence is TGCAGTGCTTCAATGGGGGAGGGGCCCCAGCATTTT.

Only a few counts were recorded for this clonotype. This chain links TRBV20-1 with TRBJ2-7; no firm D call. There are 16 residues in the CDR3. Trimming left V 3 bases short and J 4 bases short, with 22 bases between. Germline V CDR1 and CDR2: DFQATT, SNEGSKA (reference sequence). CDR3 DNA: TGCAGTGCTAGGCCTTGGGGTCCGGCGCCGGAGTACGAGCAGTACTTC. As protein: CSARPWGPAPEYEQYF.

This clonotype was seen a few times. This rearrangement joins TRBV5-5 to TRBJ2-7, with D maybe TRBD2 (6 bases). This CDR3 has 13 residues. Trimming shortened V by 5 bases and J by 2 bases, and 11 bases separated the two germline ends. Germline assignment: CDR1 SGHKS and CDR2 YYEKEE (reference sequence). The CDR3 DNA reads as TGTGCCAGCAGGGGGGACTTCACCTACGAGCAGTACTTC. Amino acids: CASRGDFTYEQYF.

V and J are TRBV11-2 and TRBJ2-7, with D tentatively TRBD1 (6 bases). The V gene's germline CDR1 is SGHAT and CDR2 FQNNGV. Trimming took 6 bases from V and 5 from J, leaving 11 bases between them. This CDR3 spans 12 amino acids. This CDR3 reads CASSHRVHEQYF. As DNA, the CDR3 is TGTGCCAGCAGTCACAGGGTCCACGAGCAGTACTTC.

This clonotype was observed a few times. J is TRBJ2-7 and V is TRBV12-3 or TRBV12-4; the D gene is possibly TRBD1 (6 bases). The CDR3 runs 13 residues. The V gene lost 5 bases and the J gene lost 3 bases, with 11 bases spanning the gap. This CDR3 is CASSVDRFYEQYF. The CDR3 DNA is TGTGCCAGCAGTGTGGACAGATTCTACGAGCAGTACTTC.

This clonotype was seen a few times. This rearrangement joins TRBV20-1 to TRBJ1-2, with TRBD1 as a possible D gene (6 bases). The V gene lost 6 bases and the J gene lost 1 base, with 12 bases spanning the gap. The CDR3 runs 13 residues. The germline V gene encodes CDR1 DFQATT and CDR2 SNEGSKA (reference sequence). CDR3 region: CSARGRFNYGYTF. The CDR3 DNA reads TGCAGTGCCCGGGGGCGATTTAACTATGGCTACACCTTC.

The V and J genes are TRBV5-1 and TRBJ2-3, with TRBD1 matching over 10 bases. The CDR3 loop spans 14 amino acids. Trimming at V came to 4 bases and at J to 6 bases, leaving 5 bases not matched to a gene. CDR1 is SGHRS and CDR2 is YFSETQ in the germline V gene. The CDR3 bases are TGCGCCAGCAGCACGGGACAGGGGACGGATACGCAGTATTTT. It specifies CASSTGQGTDTQYF.

This clonotype came up many times. The chain uses TRBV12-3 or TRBV12-4 and TRBJ1-6; D might be TRBD1 (6 bases). CDR3 length: 14 amino acids. Deletions cut 4 bases from V and 8 bases from J, with 12 bases between. CDR3 amino acids: CASSSGTPHSPLHF. The CDR3 nucleotides read TGTGCCAGCAGTTCCGGGACACCCCATTCACCCCTCCACTTT.

J is TRBJ2-1 and V is TRBV3-1; maybe TRBD1 (6 bases). CDR1 and CDR2 (germline): LGHDT, YNNKEL (reference sequence). The CDR3 spans 12 residues. Trimming shortened V by 4 bases and J by 8 bases, and 9 bases separated the two germline ends. CDR3 DNA sequence: TGTGCCAGCAGCCCCTGGACAGATGAGCAGTTCTTC. Protein sequence: CASSPWTDEQFF.

V gene TRBV25-1 combines with J gene TRBJ2-5, with a tentative D call TRBD2 (5 bases). V gave up 1 base and J gave up 9 bases, with 24 bases separating them. The CDR3 spans 17 residues. CDR1 is MGHDK, CDR2 SYGVNS, per germline. The CDR3 loop reads CASSELVRTGVNAAQYF. The CDR3 DNA reads TGTGCCAGCAGTGAATTAGTTCGGACTGGGGTAAACGCCGCCCAGTACTTC. The entire variable domain, with the rest obtained from reference TRBV25-1 and TRBJ2-5, is as follows: EADIYQTPRYLVIGTGKKITLECSQTMGHDKMYWYQQDPGMELHLIHYSYGVNSTEKGDLSSESTVSRIRTEHFPLTLESARPSHTSQYLCASSELVRTGVNAAQYFGPGTRLLVL.

This clonotype was seen a few times. The chain recombines TRBV6-5 with TRBJ2-7; 10 bases line up with TRBD2. The CDR3 is 16 residues long. CDR1 and CDR2 from the germline V gene are MNHEY and SVGAGI. After removal of 0 bases from V and 4 bases from J, the junction contained 6 bases not matched to a gene. The CDR3 sequence is CASSYSPLAGDYEQYF. The CDR3 region has the DNA TGTGCCAGCAGTTACTCACCTCTAGCGGGGGATTACGAGCAGTACTTC.

About this clonotype: One end of the junction is discordant with germline, which a read error may explain. V usage is TRBV2 and J usage is TRBJ2-1; D call uncertain. This CDR3 contains 13 residues. Per the germline V gene, CDR1 is SNHLY and CDR2 is FYNNEI. The CDR3 bases are TGTGCCAGCAGTTTGGGCCCCTACAATGGGCAGTTCTTC. This codes for CASSLGPYNGQFF.

This clonotype was observed a few times. The chain joins TRBV3-1 to TRBJ2-3; 12 bases line up with TRBD2. The V gene end was trimmed by 0 bases and the J gene end by 5 bases; junction bases not matched to a gene: 6. The CDR3 consists of 17 residues. In germline, CDR1 is LGHDT, CDR2 YNNKEL (reference sequence). In nucleotides, the CDR3 is TGTGCCAGCAGCCAAGATAATCCGGGACTAGCGGGAGATACGCAGTATTTT. Amino acids: CASSQDNPGLAGDTQYF.

This clonotype was counted ten times or more. The chain combines TRBV5-4 with TRBJ2-2; D gene uncertain. This CDR3 is built from 15 residues. The germline gives CDR1 SGHNT, CDR2 YYREEE (reference sequence). V was clipped by 0 bases and J by 5 bases, with 11 bases between them. The CDR3 region is CASSLDRLGTGELFF. CDR3 DNA: TGTGCCAGCAGCTTGGATCGATTGGGTACCGGGGAGCTGTTTTTT.

This clonotype was observed a handful of times. This chain joins TRBV20-1 and TRBJ1-2; D is uncertain. This CDR3 spans 11 amino acids. The V gene lost 6 bases and the J gene lost 0 bases, with 5 bases spanning the gap. CDR1 is DFQATT, CDR2 SNEGSKA, per germline (reference sequence). The CDR3, as DNA: TGCAGTGCGGAATCTAACTATGGCTACACCTTC. Its protein is CSAESNYGYTF.

This chain joins TRBV20-1 and TRBJ2-5, with unresolved D. Germline values: CDR1 DFQATT, CDR2 SNEGSKA (reference sequence). This CDR3 contains 13 residues. V was trimmed by 1 base and J by 4 bases, leaving 10 bases between them. The CDR3 is CSARGVVPETQYF. CDR3 nucleotide sequence: TGCAGTGCTAGAGGGGTAGTCCCAGAGACCCAGTACTTC.